This is a list of T cell receptor beta chains from one sample in a study of technical replicates of blood from several donors. Only in-frame clones appear in the TCRdb table, and some are missing; sequencing was by immunoSEQ multiplex PCR. The sample has tens of thousands of clones, about 94% seen once. The sequenced sample consisted of T cells isolated from PBMCs. These receptors all stem from a human donor in good health. Each CDR3 is given with its conserved first and last residue. A D gene is named only where the DNA matches it firmly. Where a row states a size, it is once, few, many or the class of an expanded clone; other rows omit it.

clone size,D gene,V gene,J gene,CDR3 DNA,CDR3 protein
-,-,TRBV27,TRBJ1-3,TGTGCCAGCAGTTTGTCGGGGTGGGGGCGAGAAGGAAACACCATATATTTT,CASSLSGWGREGNTIYF
-,-,TRBV6-1,TRBJ2-3,TGTGCCAGCAGTGGAGGCAAAGTGGCAGATACGCAGTATTTT,CASSGGKVADTQYF
once,-,TRBV27,TRBJ2-3,TGTGCCAGCACGTCAGGGGCATACACAGATACGCAGTATTTT,CASTSGAYTDTQYF
-,-,TRBV15,TRBJ1-2,TGTGCCACCAGCAGAGAGACAAGCTATGGCTACACCTTC,CATSRETSYGYTF
-,-,TRBV28,TRBJ2-7,TGTGCCAGCAGTTTCTATCAGCCGGGTCTCCCCTACGAGCAGTACTTC,CASSFYQPGLPYEQYF
once,-,TRBV18,TRBJ2-7,TGTGCCAGCTCACCAATTTCAGGGGCCCACGAGCAGTACTTC,CASSPISGAHEQYF
-,-,TRBV5-5,TRBJ1-1,TGTGCCAGCAGCATACAGGGTTCGTACACTGAAGCTTTCTTT,CASSIQGSYTEAFF
once,-,TRBV5-1,TRBJ2-2,TGCGCCAGCAGCTTGGTTAGAACTAACACCGGGGAGCTGTTTTTT,CASSLVRTNTGELFF
-,-,TRBV15,TRBJ1-1,TGTGCCACCATGGGCGTTGGGGGGGCGAAGCGGAACACTGAAGCTTTCTTT,CATMGVGGAKRNTEAFF
-,-,TRBV10-3,TRBJ2-7,TGTGCCATCAGTGCAGGGAACTACGAGCAGTACTTC,CAISAGNYEQYF
-,TRBD1,TRBV11-3,TRBJ1-2,TGTGCCAGCAGCCTCGGACAGGATCATTTTACTAACTATGGCTACACCTTC,CASSLGQDHFTNYGYTF
-,TRBD1,TRBV19,TRBJ1-4,TGTGCCAGTAGTGGGACAGGGCTGGATGAAAAACTGTTTTTT,CASSGTGLDEKLFF
-,-,TRBV5-4,TRBJ1-6,TGTGCCAGCAGCCCCTCCGGGGCAGGGGCTTCACCCCTCCACTTT,CASSPSGAGASPLHF
-,TRBD1,TRBV10-2,TRBJ2-3,TGCGCCAGCACTCAGACAGGGGGCACAGATACGCAGTATTTT,CASTQTGGTDTQYF
-,-,TRBV28,TRBJ2-3,TGTGCCAGCAGTTCGAGTCCCAATTTGCAGTATTTT,CASSSSPNLQYF
-,TRBD1,TRBV5-1,TRBJ1-1,TGCGCCAGCAGCGTAGGGGGCGTCGCTGAAGCTTTCTTT,CASSVGGVAEAFF
-,TRBD2,TRBV7-2,TRBJ2-7,TGTGCCAGCACCAAAGGGGGACTAGCGGGAGTGGGAAGATGGGAGCAGTACTTC,CASTKGGLAGVGRWEQYF
once,-,TRBV28,TRBJ2-7,TGTGCCAGCAGTTTAGTCAGGACACCACTCCACGAGCAGTACTTC,CASSLVRTPLHEQYF
-,TRBD1,TRBV29-1,TRBJ2-2,TGCAGCGTTGTTGTCGGGACAGCGAACACCGGGGAGCTGTTTTTT,CSVVVGTANTGELFF
once,TRBD2,TRBV13,TRBJ2-7,TGTGCCAGCAGCCGTATCGGTACTAGCGACTACGAGCAGTACTTC,CASSRIGTSDYEQYF
few,TRBD1,TRBV2,TRBJ1-6,TGTGCCAGCAGTGGGGACAGCAGGAATTCACCCCTCCACTTT,CASSGDSRNSPLHF
once,TRBD1,TRBV6-5,TRBJ1-1,TGTGCCAGCAGTCAGGGACAGACCACTGAAGCTTTCTTT,CASSQGQTTEAFF
once,TRBD2,TRBV7-9,TRBJ2-1,TGTGCCAGCAGCTTAACCAGCGGGGGGAACAATGAGCAGTTCTTC,CASSLTSGGNNEQFF
-,TRBD2,TRBV7-9,TRBJ2-3,TGTGCCAGCAGCGGGGGACTAGTGCATGCAGATACGCAGTATTTT,CASSGGLVHADTQYF
-,-,TRBV30,TRBJ1-1,TGTGCCTGGAGTGGAGACAGTGAAGCTTTCTTT,CAWSGDSEAFF
-,TRBD1,TRBV11-3,TRBJ2-6,TGTGCCAGCAGCTTTTACAGGGGGGACTTTGCTGGGGCCAACGTCCTGACTTTC,CASSFYRGDFAGANVLTF
-,TRBD2,TRBV7-7,TRBJ2-1,TGTGCCAGCAGCTTACTAGCGGGAGGTCGGAATGAGCAGTTCTTC,CASSLLAGGRNEQFF
-,-,TRBV27,TRBJ2-7,TGTGCCAGCAGTTTGGGGACTGCGCCCTACGAGCAGTACTTC,CASSLGTAPYEQYF
-,-,TRBV18,TRBJ2-7,TGTGCCAGCTCACCACAGGGGTTTGGTTACGAGCAGTACTTC,CASSPQGFGYEQYF
-,TRBD1,TRBV10-3,TRBJ1-4,TGTGCCATCAGTGCGGGACAGGGAAGGCCTGCAACTAATGAAAAACTGTTTTTT,CAISAGQGRPATNEKLFF
-,-,TRBV5-4,TRBJ2-2,TGTGCCAGCAGCCACTTGATAGCCTCCCCCGGGGAGCTGTTTTTT,CASSHLIASPGELFF
-,-,TRBV5-6,TRBJ1-1,TGTGCCAGCAGCTTTACAGGGATCCTAGCTTTCTTT,CASSFTGILAFF
-,-,TRBV6-1,TRBJ2-7,TGTGCCAGCAGTGAAAAAAGGCTAGCGAGTCACGAGCAGTACTTC,CASSEKRLASHEQYF
few,TRBD1,TRBV10-3,TRBJ2-5,TGTGCCATCAGTGAGTTTCTACCCGGGACAGGGGAGGAGACCCAGTACTTC,CAISEFLPGTGEETQYF
-,-,TRBV7-2,TRBJ1-2,TGTGCCAGCAGCTTAGGCAGGGCCTATGGCTACACCTTC,CASSLGRAYGYTF
-,-,TRBV15,TRBJ1-1,TGTGCCACCAGCAGAGTTGGCAGGGGGAACACTGAAGCTTTCTTT,CATSRVGRGNTEAFF
-,-,TRBV5-6,TRBJ1-4,TGTGCCAGCAGCCGGAGTGGAGGTATCGAAAAACTGTTTTTT,CASSRSGGIEKLFF
-,TRBD2,TRBV10-3,TRBJ2-7,TGTGCCATCAGTGAGTCACTAGCGGGAAAGAGCTCCTACGAGCAGTACTTC,CAISESLAGKSSYEQYF
-,-,TRBV5-4,TRBJ1-2,TGTGCCAGCAGCTTCGGGGATAGGAACTATGGCTACACCTTC,CASSFGDRNYGYTF
-,-,TRBV5-1,TRBJ1-5,TGCGCCAGCAGCTTGGAGGGGGGGGGAACTCAGCCCCAGCATTTT,CASSLEGGGTQPQHF
-,TRBD1,TRBV11-2,TRBJ2-7,TGTGCCAGCAGCTTAGTGCAGGGGGCTTACGAGCAGTACTTC,CASSLVQGAYEQYF
-,TRBD2,TRBV27,TRBJ2-1,TGTGCCAGCAGCCATACCTACGGGGGGGCTCACAATGAGCAGTTCTTC,CASSHTYGGAHNEQFF
once,-,TRBV7-9,TRBJ1-1,TGTGCCAGCAGCTGGGGGGGCGAGGGAGAAACTGAAGCTTTCTTT,CASSWGGEGETEAFF
-,-,TRBV6-1,TRBJ2-7,TGTGCCAGCTGTAAGTTAGGAGACAGAGAATACGAGCAGTACTTC,CASCKLGDREYEQYF
-,-,TRBV28,TRBJ1-2,TGTGCCAGCAGTTTATGGGGGGCGCCGGGCTACACCTTC,CASSLWGAPGYTF
-,TRBD1,TRBV5-1,TRBJ1-2,TGCGCCAGCAGCTTGGCGGGACAGGGTGTCAACTATGGCTACACCTTC,CASSLAGQGVNYGYTF
-,-,TRBV21-1,TRBJ1-1,TGTGCCAGCAGCAAAGGAAGCTTACAGGGGGCGAAAACTGAAGCTTTCTTT,CASSKGSLQGAKTEAFF
-,-,TRBV6-5,TRBJ1-4,TGTGCCAGCAGTTCTCGGGGGGCGGCTAATGAAAAACTGTTTTTT,CASSSRGAANEKLFF
-,-,TRBV5-6,TRBJ2-7,TGTGCCAGCAGCTCACCTCGGGACACCCCCTACGAGCAGTACTTC,CASSSPRDTPYEQYF
-,-,TRBV5-6,TRBJ2-2,TGTGCCAGCAGCATCGAACAGGGGAGGATGAGTACCGGGGAGCTGTTTTTT,CASSIEQGRMSTGELFF
-,-,TRBV28,TRBJ2-7,TGTGCCAGCATCAGCGGCACCCCCATCGGTGAGCAGTACTTC,CASISGTPIGEQYF
-,-,TRBV2,TRBJ2-3,TGTGCCAGAGAACAGGGCACAGATACGCAGTATTTT,CAREQGTDTQYF
-,TRBD2,TRBV12-5,TRBJ2-3,TGTGCTAGTGGTCCTAGCGGGGCCATACATACGCAGTATTTT,CASGPSGAIHTQYF
-,-,TRBV2,TRBJ2-3,TGTGCCAGCCCCCGTCGCCCCAGAGATACGCAGTATTTT,CASPRRPRDTQYF
-,-,TRBV7-9,TRBJ2-1,TGTGCCAGCAGCCCCAATCACAGTGAGCAGTTCTTC,CASSPNHSEQFF